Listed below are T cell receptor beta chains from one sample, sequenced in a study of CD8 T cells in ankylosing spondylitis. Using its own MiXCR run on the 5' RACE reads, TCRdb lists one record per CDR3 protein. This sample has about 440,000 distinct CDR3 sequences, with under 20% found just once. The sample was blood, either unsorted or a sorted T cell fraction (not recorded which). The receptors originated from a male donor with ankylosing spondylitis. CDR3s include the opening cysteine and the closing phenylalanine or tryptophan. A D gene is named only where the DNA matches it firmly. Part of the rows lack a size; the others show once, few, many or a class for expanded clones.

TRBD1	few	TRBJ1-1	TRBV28	TGTGCCAGCAGTTTATTTAGGGGGCTGAGCACTGAAGCTTTCTTT	CASSLFRGLSTEAFF
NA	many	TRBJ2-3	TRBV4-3	TGCGCCAGCAGCCCCATTGAGGGGTCAGATACGCAGTATTTT	CASSPIEGSDTQYF
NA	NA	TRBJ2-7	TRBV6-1	TGTGCCAGCAGTGAAGGGCTAGCCCACTCCTACGAGCAGTACTTC	CASSEGLAHSYEQYF
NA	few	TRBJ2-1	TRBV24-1	TGTGCCACCAGTGCAGGGCGGGGCCACAATGAGCAGTTCTTC	CATSAGRGHNEQFF
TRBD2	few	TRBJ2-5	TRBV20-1	TGCAGTGCTAGAGAACCCATGGGGGGGGAGACCCAGTACTTC	CSAREPMGGETQYF
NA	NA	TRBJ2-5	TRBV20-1	TGCAGTGCCGGGACTTATAGGGTGGAGACCCAGTACTTC	CSAGTYRVETQYF
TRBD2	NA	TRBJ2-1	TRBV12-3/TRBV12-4	TGTGCCAGCAGTCCCTCCACCCTAGCGGGAGGATTCTACAATGAGCAGTTCTTC	CASSPSTLAGGFYNEQFF
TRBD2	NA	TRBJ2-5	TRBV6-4	TGTGCCAGCAGCGGCCGGCCCCTAGCGGGGGTACAAGAGACCCAGTACTTC	CASSGRPLAGVQETQYF
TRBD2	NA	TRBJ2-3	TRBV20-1	TGCAGTGCTAGAGGGGGGACTAGCGGTAAAGATACGCAGTATTTT	CSARGGTSGKDTQYF
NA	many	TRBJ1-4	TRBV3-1	TGTGCCAGCAGCCAAGACAGGGCTGAAAAACTGTTTTTT	CASSQDRAEKLFF
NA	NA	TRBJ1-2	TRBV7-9	TGTGCCAGCAGCTTAACCCCGGGCTATGGCTACACCTTC	CASSLTPGYGYTF
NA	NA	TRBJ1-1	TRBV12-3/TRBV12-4	TGTGCCAACACCCTGAACACTGAAGCTTTCTTT	CANTLNTEAFF
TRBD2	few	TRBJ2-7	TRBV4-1	TGCGCGGGATTTTGGCTAGCGGGGGCCTACGAGCAGTACTTC	CAGFWLAGAYEQYF
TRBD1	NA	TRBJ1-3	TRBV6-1	TGTGCCAGCAGGGCGACAGGGTGGGCTGGAAACACCATATATTTT	CASRATGWAGNTIYF
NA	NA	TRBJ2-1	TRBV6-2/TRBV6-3	TGTGCCAGCAGTTGGTACAATGAGCAGTTCTTC	CASSWYNEQFF
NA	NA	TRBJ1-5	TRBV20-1	TGCAGCGCCAGGACATTCAGCAATCAGCCCCAGCATTTT	CSARTFSNQPQHF
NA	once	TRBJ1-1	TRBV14	TGTGCCAGCAGCCAAGATAATTTCCCGGGTTGGGGTGGCACTGAAGCTTTCTTT	CASSQDNFPGWGGTEAFF
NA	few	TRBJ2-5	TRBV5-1	TGCGCCAGCAGCCCTAGACTACAGGGAGGCCAAGAGACCCAGTACTTC	CASSPRLQGGQETQYF
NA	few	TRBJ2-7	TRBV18	TGTGCCAGCCAGGTCGGGGAAAATTTCTACGAGCAGTACTTC	CASQVGENFYEQYF
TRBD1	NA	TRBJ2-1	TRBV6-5	TGTGCCAGCAGTTACCGACAGGGGGTTAGCAATGAGCAGTTCTTC	CASSYRQGVSNEQFF
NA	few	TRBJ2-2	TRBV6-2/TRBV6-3	TGTGCCAGCACGCGACGGACGCCGAACACCGGGGAGCTGTTTTTT	CASTRRTPNTGELFF
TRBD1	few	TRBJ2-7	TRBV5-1	TGCGCCAGCAGCAAGGACAGGACAACCTACGAGCAGTACTTC	CASSKDRTTYEQYF
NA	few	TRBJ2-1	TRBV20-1	TGCAGTGCTCCGTGGGGGAGCTCCTACAATGAGCAGTTCTTC	CSAPWGSSYNEQFF
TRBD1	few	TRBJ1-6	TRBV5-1	TGCGCCAGCAGCTTCGGACAGGGTAGTTCACCCCTCCACTTT	CASSFGQGSSPLHF
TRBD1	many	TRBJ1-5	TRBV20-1	TGCAGTGCCAAGGACAGGGGCGGGAGCAATCAGCCCCAGCATTTT	CSAKDRGGSNQPQHF
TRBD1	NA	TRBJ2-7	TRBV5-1	TGCGCCAGCAGCTTGACCCCTGTAGGGGGACAGGCACCCTACGAGCAGTACTTC	CASSLTPVGGQAPYEQYF
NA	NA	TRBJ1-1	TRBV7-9	TGTGCCAGCAGTCTTAGTTCAAGCCTGAACACTGAAGCTTTCTTT	CASSLSSSLNTEAFF
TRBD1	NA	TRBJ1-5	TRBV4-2	TGTGCCAGCAGCGAAGGACAGGGCGAAAATCAGCCCCAGCATTTT	CASSEGQGENQPQHF
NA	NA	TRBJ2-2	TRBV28	TGTGCCAGCAGTTTCCACAGCCCAGGAGGCCACCGCGGGGAGCTGTTTTTT	CASSFHSPGGHRGELFF
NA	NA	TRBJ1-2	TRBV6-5	TGTGCCAGCAGTTACGGAGAGCGGGCGAACTATGGCTACACCTTC	CASSYGERANYGYTF
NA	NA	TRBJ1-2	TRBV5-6	TGTGCCAGCAGCCAGGAGCTGGACAGCATTAACTATGGCTACACCTTC	CASSQELDSINYGYTF
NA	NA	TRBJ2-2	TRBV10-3	TGTGCCATCAGTGCCAGTCGATCGGACGGGGACACCGGGGAGCTGTTTTTT	CAISASRSDGDTGELFF
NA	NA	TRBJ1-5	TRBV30	TGTGCCTGGGCCGTTGGAGGGGGGAGCAATCAGCCCCAGCATTTT	CAWAVGGGSNQPQHF
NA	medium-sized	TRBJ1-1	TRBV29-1	TGCAGCGTAATACCCCGTCTAAACACTGAAGCTTTCTTT	CSVIPRLNTEAFF
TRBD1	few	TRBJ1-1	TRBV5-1	TGCGCCAGCAGCAATCGGACAGGGACTCTCGGAGCTTTCTTT	CASSNRTGTLGAFF
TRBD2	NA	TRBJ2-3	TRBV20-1	TGCAGTGCTAGAGATCCAGCGGGACGCACAGATACGCAGTATTTT	CSARDPAGRTDTQYF
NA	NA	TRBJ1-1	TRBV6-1	TGTGCCAGCACTCTATCGGGGGGGGGAGAAGCTTTCTTT	CASTLSGGGEAFF
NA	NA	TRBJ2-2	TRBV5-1	TGCGCCAGCAGCCGGAAGGCGCAGAACACCGGGGAGCTGTTTTTT	CASSRKAQNTGELFF
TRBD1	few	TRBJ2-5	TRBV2	TGTGCCAGCAGGGGGACAGACTCACCACAAGAGACCCAGTACTTC	CASRGTDSPQETQYF
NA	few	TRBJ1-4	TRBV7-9	TGTGCCAGCAGCTTCCAGGGTACTAATGAAAAACTGTTTTTT	CASSFQGTNEKLFF
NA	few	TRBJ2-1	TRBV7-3	TGTGCCAGCAGCAAACAGGGGGGGGGCAATGAGCAGTTCTTC	CASSKQGGGNEQFF
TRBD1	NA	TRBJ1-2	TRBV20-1	TGCAGTGCTTCATCTCGGGACAGGGGGAGATTTAGCTATGGCTACACCTTC	CSASSRDRGRFSYGYTF
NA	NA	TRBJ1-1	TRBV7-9	TGTGCCAGCAGCTTACGGCAGGGGAGGAACACTGAAGCTTTCTTT	CASSLRQGRNTEAFF
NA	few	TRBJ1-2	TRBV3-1	TGTGCCAGCAGCAAGAACAGGGATAACTATGGCTACACCTTC	CASSKNRDNYGYTF
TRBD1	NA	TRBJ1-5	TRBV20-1	TGCAGTGCCGCATACGGGACAGGATCTCAGCCCCAGCATTTT	CSAAYGTGSQPQHF
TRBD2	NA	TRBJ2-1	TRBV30	TGTGCCTGGAGTCGGAATAGCGGGAGCTCCTACAATGAGCAGTTCTTC	CAWSRNSGSSYNEQFF
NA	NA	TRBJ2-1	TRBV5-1	TGCGCCAGCAGCTTGAAAATGGGATCGAGCAATGAGCAGTTCTTC	CASSLKMGSSNEQFF
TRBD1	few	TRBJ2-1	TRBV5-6	TGTGCCAGCAGCTTTGCGGACAGGGGGACTGTCTTC	CASSFADRGTVF
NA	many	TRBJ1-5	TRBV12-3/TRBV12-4	TGTGCCAGCAGTCGGGGGGATCAGCCCCAGCATTTT	CASSRGDQPQHF
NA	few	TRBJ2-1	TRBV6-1	TGTGCCAGCAGTGAAACGAAGAGGAATGAGCAGTTCTTC	CASSETKRNEQFF
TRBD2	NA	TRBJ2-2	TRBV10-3	TGTGCCATCAGCAGGGCTAGCGGGACCGGGGAGCTGTTTTTT	CAISRASGTGELFF
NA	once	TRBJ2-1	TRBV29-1	TGCAGCGCCCGTCGGGCGGCGGATGAGCAGTTCTTC	CSARRAADEQFF
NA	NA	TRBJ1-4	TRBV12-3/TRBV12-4	TGTGCCAGCAGTAAACAGGGTGCAACTAATGAAAAACTGTTTTTT	CASSKQGATNEKLFF
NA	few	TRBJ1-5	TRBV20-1	TGCAGCGGAGTATATAGCAATCAGCCCCAGCATTTT	CSGVYSNQPQHF
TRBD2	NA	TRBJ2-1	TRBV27	TGTGCCAGCAGTTTACCACCTCGGACTAGCGGGAGAAACAATGAGCAGTTCTTC	CASSLPPRTSGRNNEQFF
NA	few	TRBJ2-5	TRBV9	TGTGCCAGCAGCCCTAATACAGGGTACCAAGAGACCCAGTACTTC	CASSPNTGYQETQYF
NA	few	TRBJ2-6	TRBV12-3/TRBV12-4	TGTGCCAGCAGTTTAGATGGCTCTGGGGCCAACGTCCTGACTTTC	CASSLDGSGANVLTF
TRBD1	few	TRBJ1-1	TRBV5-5	TGTGCCAGCAGCTCGGACAGGGGTGAAGCTTTCTTT	CASSSDRGEAFF